Described below is a single T cell receptor (beta chain) sequence and its context. The observed sequence ends 3 residues before the CDR3 terminus, with the missing tail filled in from the germline J gene. Germline values: CDR1 GTSNPN, CDR2 SVGIG (reference sequence). V shed 0 bases, J shed 2 bases, and the junction held 3 bases outside the gene matches. The CDR3 length is 15 residues. These data are taken from a study of T cells in women clearing cervical HPV infection. Assay: immunoSEQ multiplex PCR; the TCRdb copy retains only in-frame clones and omits some. The sample holds around 18,000 clones. The chain links TRBV30 to TRBJ1-5; 8 bases fit TRBD1. This TCR derives from a woman aged 18 to 75 with a cervical HPV16 infection that either progressed to CIN3+ or cleared (not recorded which). The sequenced sample was blood buffy coat. CDR3 bases read: TGTGCCTGGAGTGTACCGGGACAGGGCAATCAGCCC. This translates into CAWSVPGQGNQP. The whole CDR3 protein is CAWSVPGQGNQPQHF.